Each of the 7 T cell receptor beta chains below was sequenced from the same sample in a study of T cell changes during pregnancy in multiple sclerosis. Sequenced by immunoSEQ multiplex PCR; TCRdb stores in-frame clones only, minus some. The profile shows some 60,000 clones, approximately 91% of them singletons. Specimen: peripheral blood, collected after pregnancy. All receptors come from a female donor with multiple sclerosis, enrolled in a pregnancy study.

V and J are TRBV21-1 and TRBJ1-5; the table names TRBD1, a call not compared with the DNA. TRBV21-1 is reported as a pseudogene. The CDR3 runs to 15 residues. The CDR3 region is CASSKVSRGNQPQHF. For the CDR3, the DNA is TGTGCCAGCAGCAAGGTGAGCAGGGGTAATCAGCCCCAGCATTTT.

The chain carries TRBV10-3 and TRBJ1-4; 8 bases line up with TRBD1. Germline CDR1 reads ENHRY; CDR2 reads SYGVKD. With 11 bases clipped from V and 5 bases from J, the junction kept 7 bases outside the gene matches. The CDR3 runs 13 residues. The CDR3 region has the DNA TGTGCCGTGGCCCGGGACAGGAATGAAAAACTGTTTTTT. It codes for CAVARDRNEKLFF.

The chain has TRBV2 and TRBJ1-6; 7 nucleotides align to TRBD1. The CDR3 covers 12 residues. V dropped 6 bases and J dropped 11; count of bases not matched to a gene: 4. Germline values: CDR1 SNHLY, CDR2 FYNNEI. This CDR3 reads CASRGGITPLHF. CDR3 coding DNA: TGTGCCAGCAGAGGGGGCATAACACCCCTCCACTTT.

The gene calls are TRBV10-3 and TRBJ2-7; D possibly corresponds to TRBD2 (6 bases). The CDR3 has 13 residues. CDR1 is ENHRY, CDR2 SYGVKD, per germline. Trimming left V 2 bases short and J 6 bases short, with 11 bases between. CDR3 region: CAISESEEGEQYF. In DNA form, the CDR3 reads TGTGCCATCAGTGAGAGCGAGGAGGGCGAGCAGTACTTC.

This chain joins TRBV29-1 and TRBJ2-1; 11 nucleotides agree with TRBD2. Germline V CDR1 and CDR2: SQVTM, ANQGSEA. The CDR3 loop spans 15 amino acids. J was trimmed by 7 bases and V by 6 bases; bases with no gene match: 11. The CDR3: CSVTGVAGGWNEQFF. CDR3 nucleotides: TGCAGCGTGACCGGGGTAGCGGGGGGGTGGAATGAGCAGTTCTTC.

This chain uses TRBV6-6 with TRBJ2-1; 9 nucleotides agree with TRBD1. Germline V lookup: CDR1 MNHNY, CDR2 SVGAGI (reference sequence). The CDR3 is made up of 15 amino acids. V gave up 5 bases and J gave up 2 bases; unmatched junction bases: 4. Here the CDR3 reads CASSRQGGPYNEQFF. CDR3 nucleotides: TGTGCCAGCAGTCGACAGGGGGGCCCCTACAATGAGCAGTTCTTC.

The V gene is TRBV30, the J gene TRBJ2-2; 11 bases are shared with TRBD1. Germline assignment: CDR1 GTSNPN and CDR2 SVGIG (reference sequence). The junction had 7 bases not matched to a gene; V was cut back by 8 bases and J by 5 bases. The CDR3 contains 14 residues. CDR3 nucleotides: TGTGCCCAATCATGGGACAGGGGGACCGGGGAGCTGTTTTTT. It is translated as CAQSWDRGTGELFF. Combining the CDR3 with reference TRBV30 and TRBJ2-2 gives the whole variable domain SQTIHQWPATLVQPVGSPLSLECTVEGTSNPNLYWYRQAAGRGLQLLFYSVGIGQISSEVPQNLSASRPQDRQFILSSKKLLLSDSGFYLCAQSWDRGTGELFFGEGSRLTVL.